This record concerns one T cell receptor beta chain sequence. What it recognizes is unknown. This record belongs to a study of graft-versus-host responses after intestinal transplantation. Study summary: Grafts were multivisceral, liver-intestinal, or isolated intestinal.

The method was immunoSEQ multiplex PCR; TCRdb's version includes in-frame clones alone and lacks a portion of them. The sample records roughly 60,000 clones, about 90% being singletons. Study-level results: Within allografts, high graft-versus-host to host-versus-graft clonal ratios were seen among patients with graft-donor T cell macrochimerism. Recipient marrow showed GvH clones, some seen first in ileum or blood. Researchers found peak circulating GvH clone levels linked to early post-transplant HvG declines.

The germline V gene has CDR1 LNHNV and CDR2 YYDKDF (reference sequence). V was shortened by 0 bases and J by 4 bases, with 10 bases between the two germline ends. The CDR3 extends over 16 amino acids. Here the sequenced sample was PBMCs, taken 26 days after transplant. The receptor's source is a human patient who received an intestinal transplant, so some T cells may come from the graft donor. The chain links TRBV15 to TRBJ2-6, with TRBD1 as a possible D gene (6 bases). The CDR3 nucleotides are TGTGCCACCAGCAGAGATCAGGGGTCGGGGGCCAACGTCCTGACTTTC. It yields the protein CATSRDQGSGANVLTF.